Sequencing of this TCR beta chain was carried out in a study of shared clonotypes between healthy human individuals. This CDR3 has 17 amino acids. Unmatched junction bases numbered 7, after V lost 0 bases and J lost 7 bases. Germline values: CDR1 SGHDT, CDR2 YYEEEE. Assay: immunoSEQ multiplex PCR; the TCRdb copy retains only in-frame clones and omits some. This repertoire shows about 2.4 million clones, 80% to 95% found once; its top ten account for 0.35% to 0.45%. The chain is built from TRBV5-6 and TRBJ2-1; the match to TRBD2 covers 13 bases. The specimen sequenced was naive CD4+ T cells from PBMCs. As to subset: CD45RA+ positively selected. This receptor was obtained from a man younger than 35 in good health. Some clones in this sample may be carry-over from other donors' samples. The CDR3: CASSLGRLAGGLNEQFF. The CDR3, as DNA: TGTGCCAGCAGCTTGGGAAGACTAGCGGGAGGTTTGAATGAGCAGTTCTTC.